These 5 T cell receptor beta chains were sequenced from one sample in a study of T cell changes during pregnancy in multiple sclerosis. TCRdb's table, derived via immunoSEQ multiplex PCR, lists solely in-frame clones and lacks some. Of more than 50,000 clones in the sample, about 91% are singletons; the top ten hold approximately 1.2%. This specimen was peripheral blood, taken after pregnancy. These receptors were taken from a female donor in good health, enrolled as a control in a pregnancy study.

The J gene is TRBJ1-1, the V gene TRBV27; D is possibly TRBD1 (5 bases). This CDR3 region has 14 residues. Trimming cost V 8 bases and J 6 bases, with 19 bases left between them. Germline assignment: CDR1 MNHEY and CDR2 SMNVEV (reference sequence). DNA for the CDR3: TGTGCCAGCCGTTCCATACATCAGGGTTCTGAAGCTTTCTTT. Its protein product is CASRSIHQGSEAFF.

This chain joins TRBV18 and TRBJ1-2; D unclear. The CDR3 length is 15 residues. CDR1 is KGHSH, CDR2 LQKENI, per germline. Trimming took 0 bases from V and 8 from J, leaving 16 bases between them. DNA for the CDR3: TGTGCCAGCTCACCACCGTTAGCGGACTCCGGGGGCTACACCTTC. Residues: CASSPPLADSGGYTF. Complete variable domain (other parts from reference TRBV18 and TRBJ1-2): NAGVMQNPRHLVRRRGQEARLRCSPMKGHSHVYWYRQLPEEGLKFMVYLQKENIIDESGMPKERFSAEFPKEGPSILRIQQVVRGDSAAYFCASSPPLADSGGYTFGSGTRLTVV.

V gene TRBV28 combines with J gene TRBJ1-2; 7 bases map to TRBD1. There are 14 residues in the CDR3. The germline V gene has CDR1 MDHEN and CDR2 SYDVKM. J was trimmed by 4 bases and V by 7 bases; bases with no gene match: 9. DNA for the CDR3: TGTGCCAGCACCCAGAGGGGGCGCGGCTATGGCTACACCTTC. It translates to CASTQRGRGYGYTF.

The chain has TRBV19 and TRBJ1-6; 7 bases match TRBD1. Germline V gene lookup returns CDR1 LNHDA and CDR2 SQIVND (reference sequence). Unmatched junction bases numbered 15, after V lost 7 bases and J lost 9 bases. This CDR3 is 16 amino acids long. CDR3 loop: CASTNIPGQRISPLHF. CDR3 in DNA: TGTGCCAGTACCAATATACCGGGACAGAGAATTTCACCCCTCCACTTT.

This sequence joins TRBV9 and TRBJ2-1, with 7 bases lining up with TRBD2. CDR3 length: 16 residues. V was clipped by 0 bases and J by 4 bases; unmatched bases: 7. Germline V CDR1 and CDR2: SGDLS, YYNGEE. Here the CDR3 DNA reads TGTGCCAGCAGCGTAGCCAGGCGGGGGAATTACAATGAGCAGTTCTTC. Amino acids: CASSVARRGNYNEQFF.